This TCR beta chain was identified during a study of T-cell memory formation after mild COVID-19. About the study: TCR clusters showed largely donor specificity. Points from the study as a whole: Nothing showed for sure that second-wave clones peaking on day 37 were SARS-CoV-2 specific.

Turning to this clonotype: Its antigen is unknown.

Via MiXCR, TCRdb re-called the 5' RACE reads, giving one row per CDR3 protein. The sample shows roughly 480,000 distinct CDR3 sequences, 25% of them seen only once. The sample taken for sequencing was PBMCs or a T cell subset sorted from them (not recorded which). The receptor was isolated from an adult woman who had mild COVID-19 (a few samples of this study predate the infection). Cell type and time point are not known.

DNA of the CDR3: TGTGCCAGCTCACCAGGATCCTATTCCTCCTACGAGCAGTACTTC. Translated, it gives CASSPGSYSSYEQYF. The chain recombines TRBV18 with TRBJ2-7, with D uncertain. The V and J ends lost 2 bases and 0 bases respectively, with 11 bases between them. Germline V gene data show CDR1 as KGHSH and CDR2 as LQKENI. This CDR3 region has 15 residues.